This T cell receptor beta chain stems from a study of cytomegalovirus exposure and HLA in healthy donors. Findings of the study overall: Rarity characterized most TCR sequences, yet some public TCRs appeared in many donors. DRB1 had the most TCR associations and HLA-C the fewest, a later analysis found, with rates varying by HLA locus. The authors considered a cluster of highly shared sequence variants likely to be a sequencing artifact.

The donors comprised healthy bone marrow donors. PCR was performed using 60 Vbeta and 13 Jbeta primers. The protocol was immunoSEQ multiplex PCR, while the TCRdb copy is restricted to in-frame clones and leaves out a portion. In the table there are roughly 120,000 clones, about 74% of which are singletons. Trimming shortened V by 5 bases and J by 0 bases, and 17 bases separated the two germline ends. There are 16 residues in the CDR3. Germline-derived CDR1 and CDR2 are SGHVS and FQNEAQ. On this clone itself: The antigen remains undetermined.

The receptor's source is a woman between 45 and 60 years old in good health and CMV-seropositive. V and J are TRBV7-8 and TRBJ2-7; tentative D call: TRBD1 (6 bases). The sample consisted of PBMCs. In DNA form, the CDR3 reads TGTGCCAGCAGCCGCATGGCAGGGGATAGCTCCTACGAGCAGTACTTC. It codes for CASSRMAGDSSYEQYF.